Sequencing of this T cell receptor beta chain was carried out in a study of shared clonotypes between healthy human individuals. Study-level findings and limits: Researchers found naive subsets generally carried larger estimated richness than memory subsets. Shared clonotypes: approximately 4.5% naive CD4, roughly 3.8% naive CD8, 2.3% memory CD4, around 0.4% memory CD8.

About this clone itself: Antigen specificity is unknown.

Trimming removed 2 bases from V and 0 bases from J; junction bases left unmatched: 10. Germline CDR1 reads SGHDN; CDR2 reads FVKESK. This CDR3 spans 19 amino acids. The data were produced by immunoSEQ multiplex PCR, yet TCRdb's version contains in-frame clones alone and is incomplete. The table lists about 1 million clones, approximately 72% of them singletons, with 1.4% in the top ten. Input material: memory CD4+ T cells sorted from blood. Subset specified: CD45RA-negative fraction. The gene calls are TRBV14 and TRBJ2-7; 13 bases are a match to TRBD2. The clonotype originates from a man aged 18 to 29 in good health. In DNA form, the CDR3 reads TGTGCCAGCAGCCAATACTATACTAGCGGGGGGGCGAGCTCCTACGAGCAGTACTTC. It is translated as CASSQYYTSGGASSYEQYF.